These 12 T cell receptor beta chains were all obtained from the same sample, sequenced in a study of vaccination and CD4 T cells after COVID-19. The Oncomine TCR Beta short-read assay was what sequenced the DNA obtained from cultured CD4+ T cells. The template was genomic DNA from cultured CD4+ T cells. TCRdb processed the PCR reads anew with MiXCR; each CDR3 protein has one entry. The sample lists roughly 9,500 distinct CDR3 sequences, 35% occurring once. No antigen has been assigned to these receptors. This sample's treatment: approximately nine-day PBMC culture with coronavirus spike peptide pools or control peptides (ViraFEST assay). Unexposed donor CD4+ T cells predated the COVID-19 pandemic, collected 2011-2018. Sequencing used CD4+ T cells from blood, cultured in vitro. The receptors stem from a human donor in good health.

This clonotype was recorded a few times. The chain is built from TRBV6-5 and TRBJ1-2, with D possibly matching TRBD1 (6 bases). The CDR3 is 13 residues long. V lost 4 bases and J 4 bases, leaving 10 bases between the germline ends. Germline V CDR1 and CDR2: MNHEY, SVGAGI. The CDR3 DNA reads TGTGCCAGCAGTTTCGCAGGGGCCTATGGCTACACCTTC. It yields the protein CASSFAGAYGYTF.

V and J are TRBV5-1 and TRBJ1-5; D unresolved. Germline assignment: CDR1 SGHRS and CDR2 YFSETQ. The V and J ends lost 4 bases and 2 bases respectively, with 16 bases between them. The CDR3 spans 16 residues. This chain's CDR3 is CASSPGLDVGNQPQHF. CDR3 in DNA: TGCGCCAGCAGCCCGGGGTTGGATGTGGGCAATCAGCCCCAGCATTTT.

This rearrangement joins TRBV10-1 to TRBJ2-1; maybe TRBD2 (7 bases). The CDR3 totals 15 residues. The germline CDR1 and CDR2 sequences are WNHNN and SYGVQD (reference sequence). Between the trimmed V and J ends, which lost 6 bases and 2 bases, there was a span of 14 bases. CDR3 sequence reads: CASSPGEGPYNEQFF. The CDR3 nucleotides read TGCGCCAGCAGCCCAGGGGAGGGCCCCTACAATGAGCAGTTCTTC.

The V call is TRBV6-2 or TRBV6-3, the J call TRBJ2-7; D unresolved. V lost 3 bases and J lost 2, with 8 bases in between. The CDR3 is made up of 13 amino acids. Germline V CDR1 and CDR2: MNHEY, SVGEGT. This CDR3 reads CASSYPDAYEQYF. The CDR3 nucleotides are TGTGCCAGCAGTTATCCCGACGCCTACGAGCAGTACTTC.

This chain connects TRBV27 to TRBJ2-7; D may be TRBD1 or TRBD2 (6 bases each). Germline CDR1 reads MNHEY; CDR2 reads SMNVEV (reference sequence). V lost 6 bases, J lost 5 bases, and 20 bases lay in between. CDR3 length: 15 residues. DNA of the CDR3: TGTGCCAGCAGCCCCCATGGGGGGCGAGATGACGAGCAGTACTTC. This encodes CASSPHGGRDDEQYF.

The genes are TRBV5-1 and TRBJ2-7, with TRBD1 identical over 9 bases. V trimming: 4 bases; J trimming: 0 bases; junction bases outside the gene matches: 11. Per the germline V gene, CDR1 is SGHRS and CDR2 is YFSETQ. The length of the CDR3 is 17 residues. Here the CDR3 reads CASSPGTGQESSYEQYF. The CDR3 region has the DNA TGCGCCAGCAGCCCCGGGACAGGGCAGGAGAGCTCCTACGAGCAGTACTTC.

There are a few counts of this clonotype. The V call is TRBV20-1, the J call TRBJ2-5; the match to TRBD1 covers 9 bases. Germline lookup yields CDR1 DFQATT and CDR2 SNEGSKA (reference sequence). The CDR3 sequence is 15 residues long. J lost 2 bases, V lost 4 bases, and 8 bases had no gene match. The CDR3 DNA follows: TGCAGTGCTAAATCCTCCGGGACAGGGCAAGAGACCCAGTACTTC. As protein: CSAKSSGTGQETQYF.

This chain uses TRBV28 with TRBJ1-3; weak D call: TRBD1 (5 bases). V was clipped by 6 bases and J by 0 bases, with 9 bases between them. Looked up from germline, CDR1 is MDHEN and CDR2 is SYDVKM. CDR3 length equals 14 residues. The chain's CDR3 is CASRTGLSGNTIYF. The CDR3 DNA reads as TGTGCCAGCAGAACAGGCCTCTCTGGAAACACCATATATTTT.

The chain couples TRBV28 to TRBJ1-1; possibly TRBD1 for D (5 bases). This CDR3 comprises 13 residues. Germline lookup yields CDR1 MDHEN and CDR2 SYDVKM. With 8 bases removed from V and 3 bases from J, the gap between germline ends came to 13 bases. CDR3 loop: CASSGRGDTEAFF. DNA for the CDR3: TGTGCCAGCTCGGGTCGGGGCGACACTGAAGCTTTCTTT.

The rearrangement uses TRBV10-3 and TRBJ1-5, with D hard to call. CDR1 is ENHRY, CDR2 SYGVKD, per germline. V lost 4 bases and J 0 bases, leaving 7 bases between the germline ends. The CDR3 length is 14 residues. As DNA, the CDR3 is TGTGCCATCAGTGTGGGGAATAGCAATCAGCCCCAGCATTTT. The encoded protein is CAISVGNSNQPQHF.

The chain couples TRBV20-1 to TRBJ2-1, with a tentative D call TRBD2 (7 bases). The germline V and J ends were trimmed by 0 bases and 1 base, with 19 bases remaining between them. CDR1 DFQATT and CDR2 SNEGSKA come from the germline V gene (reference sequence). This CDR3 has 18 residues. CDR3 region: CSARDWQGWGGSYNEQFF. The CDR3 DNA follows: TGCAGTGCTAGAGACTGGCAGGGGTGGGGGGGTTCCTACAATGAGCAGTTCTTC.

Comment on this clonotype: The germline gene is not matched at one end of the junction; a read error may be the cause. V gene TRBV6-1 combines with J gene TRBJ1-1, with D hard to call. The CDR3 runs to 13 residues. Germline lookup yields CDR1 MNHNS and CDR2 SASEGT. This CDR3 is CVSTRTANTEAFF. CDR3 bases: TGTGTCAGCACCCGGACGGCAAACACTGAAGCTTTCTTT.